The next 24 T cell receptor beta chains were all read from a single sample in a study of T cell changes during pregnancy in multiple sclerosis. Sequenced by immunoSEQ multiplex PCR; TCRdb stores in-frame clones only, minus some. The data hold around 50,000 clones, with 90% to 95% observed a single time. Source: CD4+ T cells from peripheral blood mononuclear cells, taken in the first trimester of pregnancy. The source of these receptors is a female donor with multiple sclerosis, enrolled in a pregnancy study.

This chain connects TRBV9 to TRBJ1-6; 7 nucleotides align to TRBD1. CDR1 and CDR2 from the germline V gene are SGDLS and YYNGEE. V was clipped by 4 bases and J by 10 bases; unmatched bases: 11. This CDR3 comprises 15 residues. The CDR3 sequence: CASSPNRGEGSPLHF. The CDR3, as DNA: TGTGCCAGCAGCCCAAACAGGGGAGAAGGCTCACCCCTCCACTTT.

The V gene is TRBV18, the J gene TRBJ1-5; D gene ambiguous. Trimming stripped 3 bases from V and 4 bases from J, with 7 bases between. Germline CDR1 reads KGHSH; CDR2 reads LQKENI. The CDR3 has 13 amino acids. In nucleotides, the CDR3 is TGTGCCAGCTCACCGTCGGGGAATCAGCCCCAGCATTTT. Its translation: CASSPSGNQPQHF.

The chain uses TRBV2 and TRBJ1-5, with a possible D match to TRBD1 (5 bases). This CDR3 has 14 residues. CDR1 and CDR2 (germline): SNHLY, FYNNEI. V was pared by 6 bases and J by 6 bases, with 15 bases between. CDR3 loop: CASSPTAPGQPQHF. Written as DNA, the CDR3 is TGTGCCAGCAGCCCGACAGCCCCGGGTCAGCCCCAGCATTTT.

This clone has a single count. This chain links TRBV2 with TRBJ1-1; 7 nucleotides align to TRBD1. The V gene end was trimmed by 8 bases and the J gene end by 8 bases; junction bases not matched to a gene: 11. The CDR3 consists of 13 residues. CDR1 is SNHLY, CDR2 FYNNEI, per germline. The DNA for the CDR3 is TGTGCCAGCTCGACAGGGTTTGGCCGGGAAGCTTTCTTT. It is translated as CASSTGFGREAFF.

A few counts support this clone. The chain recombines TRBV6-4 with TRBJ1-1; 9 bases fit TRBD1. The V segment lost 2 bases and the J segment 5 bases; nucleotides outside the gene matches: 6. This CDR3 spans 15 amino acids. CDR1 MRHNA and CDR2 SNTAGT come from the germline V gene. The CDR3 sequence: CASSDESDRGTEAFF. As DNA, the CDR3 is TGTGCCAGCAGTGACGAAAGTGACAGGGGGACTGAAGCTTTCTTT.

This CDR3 reads CAISRDKYSNQPQHF. The CDR3 DNA reads TGTGCCATCAGCCGGGACAAATATAGCAATCAGCCCCAGCATTTT. The chain couples TRBV10-3 to TRBJ1-5; D is possibly TRBD1 (6 bases). CDR1 and CDR2 from the germline V gene are ENHRY and SYGVKD. The CDR3 consists of 15 residues. Trimming pared 6 bases from V and 0 bases from J, leaving 12 bases between.

The V and J genes are TRBV11-2 and TRBJ2-7; TRBD1 might be the D (6 bases). V was shortened by 1 base and J by 2 bases, with 21 bases between the two germline ends. CDR1 and CDR2 (germline): SGHAT, FQNNGV. CDR3 length: 18 residues. CDR3 nucleotides: TGTGCCAGCAGCTTAGTCACTCAACGTTCTGGACAGACCTACGAGCAGTACTTC. This sequence encodes CASSLVTQRSGQTYEQYF.

Notes on this clone: At one boundary the junction diverges from the germline segment, which might be a read error. The chain carries TRBV5-4 and TRBJ1-1; 12 nucleotides align to TRBD1. The germline gives CDR1 SGHNT, CDR2 YYREEE (reference sequence). This CDR3 has 17 residues. Written as DNA, the CDR3 is TGTGCCAGCAGTTTGGGACAGGGGGCCGGGATGAACACTGAAGCTTTCTTT. This gives the protein CASSLGQGAGMNTEAFF.

The rearrangement joins TRBV28 to TRBJ2-5; the match to TRBD1 covers 8 bases. Trimming at V came to 6 bases and at J to 7 bases, leaving 10 bases not matched to a gene. Germline CDR1 MDHEN, CDR2 SYDVKM. The CDR3 has 14 residues. The CDR3 is CASSLPTGGSTQYF. The CDR3 nucleotides are TGTGCCAGCAGCCTACCCACAGGGGGGTCGACCCAGTACTTC. The full variable domain, with the rest looked up from reference TRBV28 and TRBJ2-5, is DVKVTQSSRYLVKRTGEKVFLECVQDMDHENMFWYRQDPGLGLRLIYFSYDVKMKEKGDIPEGYSVSREKKERFSLILESASTNQTSMYLCASSLPTGGSTQYFGPGTRLLVL.

The rearrangement joins TRBV19 to TRBJ2-3; maybe TRBD1 (5 bases). Germline values: CDR1 LNHDA, CDR2 SQIVND (reference sequence). Between the trimmed V and J ends, which lost 9 bases and 4 bases, there was a span of 14 bases. There are 13 residues in the CDR3. The CDR3 sequence: CASRVLTADTQYF. CDR3 in DNA: TGTGCCAGCAGGGTCCTAACGGCAGATACGCAGTATTTT.

This clone was seen a single time. This chain links TRBV6-5 with TRBJ1-5; 9 bases are shared with TRBD1. This CDR3 contains 15 residues. After removal of 6 bases from V and 3 bases from J, the junction contained 6 bases not matched to a gene. The germline V gene has CDR1 MNHEY and CDR2 SVGAGI. Written as DNA, the CDR3 is TGTGCCAGCAGAGGGACAGGGAGGAACAATCAGCCCCAGCATTTT. Protein sequence: CASRGTGRNNQPQHF.

The chain recombines TRBV7-8 with TRBJ2-5, with D possibly TRBD2 on 6 matching bases. This CDR3 comprises 12 residues. The V gene lost 1 base and the J gene lost 10 bases, with 10 bases spanning the gap. Germline V lookup: CDR1 SGHVS, CDR2 FQNEAQ. The DNA of the CDR3 is TGTGCCAGCAGCTTAGGCGGGGACGGCCAGTACTTC. It specifies CASSLGGDGQYF.

V usage is TRBV29-1 and J usage is TRBJ2-3, with D unresolved. The V end was cut by 2 bases, the J end by 8 bases, with 5 bases between. The CDR3 runs to 10 residues. The V gene's germline CDR1 is SQVTM and CDR2 ANQGSEA. The CDR3 DNA is TGCAGCGTTGAACTCGGTACGCAGTATTTT. Translation: CSVELGTQYF.

V usage is TRBV5-1 and J usage is TRBJ1-5; D possibly corresponds to TRBD1 (6 bases). V was trimmed by 1 base and J by 0 bases, leaving 8 bases between them. There are 15 residues in the CDR3. Germline CDR1 reads SGHRS; CDR2 reads YFSETQ. CDR3 coding DNA: TGCGCCAGCAGCTTGTCAGGGGATAGCAATCAGCCCCAGCATTTT. This sequence encodes CASSLSGDSNQPQHF.

The rearrangement uses TRBV4-2 and TRBJ2-2; the D gene is possibly TRBD1 (6 bases). Germline V gives CDR1 LGHNA, CDR2 YNFKEQ. This CDR3 spans 17 amino acids. The V gene lost 1 base and the J gene lost 7 bases, with 19 bases spanning the gap. DNA for the CDR3: TGTGCCAGCAGCCAAGGCCGCAGGGGAACCATAGGCGGGGAGCTGTTTTTT. It is translated as CASSQGRRGTIGGELFF.

J is TRBJ2-7 and V is TRBV5-4, with 7 positions matching TRBD2. Trimming took 4 bases from V and 0 from J; bases not matched to a gene: 7. The CDR3 consists of 15 residues. Germline V gene data show CDR1 as SGHNT and CDR2 as YYREEE (reference sequence). The CDR3 is CASSVGGGSSYEQYF. CDR3 sequence (DNA): TGTGCCAGCAGCGTTGGGGGGGGGAGCTCCTACGAGCAGTACTTC.

The gene calls are TRBV27 and TRBJ2-1, with a weak D call TRBD1 (6 bases). V lost 5 bases and J lost 6, with 17 bases in between. The CDR3 spans 15 residues. Germline loops: CDR1 MNHEY, CDR2 SMNVEV (reference sequence). In DNA, the CDR3 is TGTGCCAGCAGTCCGTTGGGGGTGGGGGCCAATGAGCAGTTCTTC. Its protein product is CASSPLGVGANEQFF.

CDR3 protein: CASRPGTGRSGANVLTF. The DNA for the CDR3 is TGTGCCAGCAGGCCCGGGACAGGCCGCTCTGGGGCCAACGTCCTGACTTTC. The V and J genes are TRBV7-3 and TRBJ2-6, with 8 bases lining up with TRBD1. The CDR3 runs to 17 residues. Unmatched junction bases numbered 7, after V lost 6 bases and J lost 0 bases. Germline V gives CDR1 SGHTA, CDR2 FQGTGA.

Judged by abundance, this clone is medium-sized. The chain employs TRBV10-2 and TRBJ2-3, with 8 bases aligning to TRBD2. CDR1 is WSHSY and CDR2 is SAAADI in the germline V gene. Trimming at V came to 0 bases and at J to 1 base, leaving 0 bases not matched to a gene. This CDR3 has 15 amino acids. The CDR3 reads CASSESAGGTDTQYF. In DNA, the CDR3 is TGCGCCAGCAGTGAGTCAGCGGGAGGCACAGATACGCAGTATTTT.

The V gene is TRBV6-5, the J gene TRBJ1-1; D is unresolved. Trimming took 0 bases from V and 5 from J, leaving 10 bases between them. This CDR3 region has 14 residues. Germline loops: CDR1 MNHEY, CDR2 SVGAGI. The CDR3 here is CASSYSAGTTEAFF. Written as DNA, the CDR3 is TGTGCCAGCAGTTACTCGGCAGGTACGACTGAAGCTTTCTTT.

The chain links TRBV18 to TRBJ1-2; the match to TRBD1 covers 8 bases. The CDR3 has 14 residues. Germline values: CDR1 KGHSH, CDR2 LQKENI. J gave up 8 bases and V 3 bases, and 8 bases lay outside the gene matches. CDR3 DNA sequence: TGTGCCAGCTCACCGACCCAGGGGGCTAAAGGCTACACCTTC. This codes for CASSPTQGAKGYTF.

The chain has TRBV28 and TRBJ1-4; 7 bases line up with TRBD1. Trimming removed 6 bases from V and 8 bases from J; junction bases left unmatched: 9. The V gene's germline CDR1 is MDHEN and CDR2 SYDVKM. This CDR3 has 14 amino acids. The CDR3 DNA reads TGTGCCAGCAGACTAGACAGGGTGATCGAAAAACTGTTTTTT. It translates to CASRLDRVIEKLFF.

This clone was counted a single time. This chain links TRBV4-2 with TRBJ1-6; a weak D match, TRBD1 (5 bases). Germline V gene lookup returns CDR1 LGHNA and CDR2 YNFKEQ. V lost 0 bases and J lost 9, with 15 bases in between. CDR3 length: 16 amino acids. The CDR3 here is CASSQDGPGLGSPLHF. The CDR3 nucleotides read TGTGCCAGCAGCCAAGATGGGCCAGGGCTGGGTTCACCCCTCCACTTT.

The chain is built from TRBV13 and TRBJ2-5; TRBD2 matches at 12 bases. V was clipped by 5 bases and J by 1 base; unmatched bases: 2. CDR1 and CDR2 from the germline V gene are PRHDT and FYEKMQ (reference sequence). The CDR3 spans 15 residues. The CDR3: CASSVTSGGQETQYF. In nucleotides, the CDR3 is TGTGCCAGCAGCGTGACTAGCGGGGGCCAAGAGACCCAGTACTTC.